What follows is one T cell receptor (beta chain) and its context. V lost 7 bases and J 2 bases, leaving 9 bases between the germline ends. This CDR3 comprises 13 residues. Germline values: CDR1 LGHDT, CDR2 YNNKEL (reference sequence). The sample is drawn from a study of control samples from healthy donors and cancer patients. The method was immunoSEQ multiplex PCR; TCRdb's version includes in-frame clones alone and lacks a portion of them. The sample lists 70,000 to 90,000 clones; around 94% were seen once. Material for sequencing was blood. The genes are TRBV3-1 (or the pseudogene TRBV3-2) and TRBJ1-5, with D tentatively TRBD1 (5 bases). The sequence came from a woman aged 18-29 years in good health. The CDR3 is CASTQGCNQPQHF. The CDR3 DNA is TGTGCCAGCACCCAGGGCTGCAATCAGCCCCAGCATTTT.